Each of the 26 T cell receptor beta chains below was sequenced from the same sample in a study of blood T cell repertoires in COVID-19. Libraries were prepared by immunoSEQ multiplex PCR; TCRdb keeps only in-frame clonotypes and omits some of them. Of about 72,000 clones in the sample, 82% were seen once. The sample comprised peripheral blood. Receptors were obtained from a human donor in a cohort sampled during active COVID-19.

The chain joins TRBV2 to TRBJ2-3, with D unclear. The germline V gene has CDR1 SNHLY and CDR2 FYNNEI. V lost 5 bases, J lost 2 bases, and 11 bases lay in between. The CDR3 runs to 14 residues. CDR3 DNA sequence: TGTGCCAGCAGTTGGCGGATCCCCACAGATACGCAGTATTTT. Translating it yields CASSWRIPTDTQYF.

V is TRBV18 and J is TRBJ1-2; D gene uncertain. Germline CDR1 is KGHSH and CDR2 is LQKENI. The V end was cut by 3 bases, the J end by 7 bases, with 21 bases between. This CDR3 contains 16 residues. CDR3 in DNA: TGTGCCAGCTCACCCACGGAACACGGTGGCCTAGGTGGCTACACCTTC. The encoded protein is CASSPTEHGGLGGYTF.

The CDR3 is CASSTEQGTYYGYTF. The CDR3 nucleotides are TGTGCCAGTAGTACGGAACAGGGAACCTACTATGGCTACACCTTC. The V gene is TRBV19, the J gene TRBJ1-2; a weak D match, TRBD1 (6 bases). The germline V gene encodes CDR1 LNHDA and CDR2 SQIVND (reference sequence). V lost 4 bases to trimming and J lost 3 bases, with 15 bases between them. This CDR3 spans 15 amino acids.

In its sample, this clone was seen once. The chain has TRBV7-9 and TRBJ2-7, with D tentatively TRBD2 (6 bases). Trimming left V 5 bases short and J 2 bases short, with 16 bases between. CDR3 length: 15 amino acids. Looked up from germline, CDR1 is SEHNR and CDR2 is FQNEAQ (reference sequence). The CDR3 loop reads CASSAPYSGAYEQYF. The CDR3 region has the DNA TGTGCCAGCAGCGCGCCGTACTCGGGGGCCTACGAGCAGTACTTC.

The chain employs TRBV5-1 and TRBJ1-3; D might be TRBD1 (5 bases). Trimming took off 1 base at V and 1 base at J, with 12 bases between the two ends. In germline, CDR1 is SGHRS, CDR2 YFSETQ. The CDR3 extends over 16 amino acids. The CDR3, as DNA: TGCGCCAGCAGCTTGAGGGGTGCCGATTCTGGAAACACCATATATTTT. Amino acids: CASSLRGADSGNTIYF.

The chain couples TRBV2 to TRBJ2-2; 7 bases agree with TRBD2. This CDR3 contains 15 residues. The trim removed 2 bases at V and 8 bases at J, leaving 8 bases unmatched. CDR1 is SNHLY and CDR2 is FYNNEI in the germline V gene. DNA of the CDR3: TGTGCCAGCAGTGAAATGGCGGGGGATAAGGGGGAGCTGTTTTTT. Its translation: CASSEMAGDKGELFF.

The gene calls are TRBV6-4 and TRBJ1-4; a weak D match, TRBD1 (6 bases). This CDR3 has 14 residues. Germline values: CDR1 MRHNA, CDR2 SNTAGT. The V and J ends lost 9 bases and 8 bases respectively, with 19 bases between them. The CDR3 spells CARQTSGRGEKLFF. CDR3 in DNA: TGTGCCAGACAAACCTCGGGCAGGGGAGAAAAACTGTTTTTT.

CDR3: CASSVGGTGRTDGYTF. The CDR3, as DNA: TGTGCCAGCAGCGTAGGGGGGACAGGGAGAACGGATGGCTACACCTTC. This chain connects TRBV9 to TRBJ1-2; 9 bases agree with TRBD1. Germline CDR1 is SGDLS and CDR2 is YYNGEE. This CDR3 region has 16 residues. V lost 0 bases, J lost 6 bases, and 9 bases stayed unmatched. The full variable domain, rest sourced from reference TRBV9 and TRBJ1-2, is DSGVTQTPKHLITATGQRVTLRCSPRSGDLSVYWYQQSLDQGLQFLIQYYNGEERAKGNILERFSAQQFPDLHSELNLSSLELGDSALYFCASSVGGTGRTDGYTFGSGTRLTVV.

There are a few counts of this clone. The chain carries TRBV27 and TRBJ1-2; TRBD1 aligns across 8 bases. V lost 1 base to trimming and J lost 10 bases; unmatched junction nucleotides: 11. There are 15 residues in the CDR3. The germline gives CDR1 MNHEY, CDR2 SMNVEV (reference sequence). The CDR3 DNA reads TGTGCCAGCAGTTTATTCTCCACAGGGGGACTTGTCTACACCTTC. Its translation is CASSLFSTGGLVYTF.

The chain employs TRBV3-1 (or the pseudogene TRBV3-2) and TRBJ1-2, with a tentative D call TRBD1 (6 bases). Germline V gene sequence: CDR1 LGHDT, CDR2 YNNKEL (reference sequence). Trimming took off 1 base at V and 8 bases at J, with 8 bases between the two ends. The CDR3 sequence is 12 residues long. The CDR3 nucleotides are TGTGCCAGCAGCCAAGCCGGGACAGGCTACACCTTC. Its translation: CASSQAGTGYTF.

V usage is TRBV18 and J usage is TRBJ1-5; D remains unclear. V was shortened by 5 bases and J by 4 bases, with 9 bases between the two germline ends. Germline CDR1 and CDR2: KGHSH and LQKENI. This CDR3 is 13 amino acids long. CDR3 sequence reads: CASSSDGNQPQHF. Written as DNA, the CDR3 is TGTGCCAGCTCATCAGACGGGAATCAGCCCCAGCATTTT.

CDR3 loop: CASSAGTGGSYEQYF. CDR3 bases: TGTGCCAGTAGCGCCGGGACAGGGGGTTCCTACGAGCAGTACTTC. V and J are TRBV19 and TRBJ2-7; TRBD1 matches 11 bases. Trimming took 6 bases from V and 1 from J; bases not matched to a gene: 5. Germline loops: CDR1 LNHDA, CDR2 SQIVND (reference sequence). The CDR3 contains 15 residues.

The chain uses TRBV27 and TRBJ2-7, with 11 bases matching TRBD2. The germline gives CDR1 MNHEY, CDR2 SMNVEV (reference sequence). The CDR3 runs 12 residues. The V gene end was trimmed by 5 bases and the J gene end by 12 bases; junction bases not matched to a gene: 6. Here the CDR3 reads CASSRLAGPLYF. The CDR3 DNA reads as TGTGCCAGCAGTAGACTAGCGGGGCCTCTGTACTTC.

This chain connects TRBV11-2 to TRBJ2-7; tentative D call: TRBD2 (7 bases). Looked up from germline, CDR1 is SGHAT and CDR2 is FQNNGV. V lost 1 base to trimming and J lost 2 bases, with 12 bases between them. The CDR3 runs 15 residues. The CDR3 nucleotides are TGTGCCAGCAGCTTAGCTGTAGGGGGGGCCTACGAGCAGTACTTC. Encoded protein: CASSLAVGGAYEQYF.

CDR3 amino acids: CASSVGVSGNTIYF. CDR3 DNA: TGTGCCAGCAGCGTAGGAGTCTCTGGAAACACCATATATTTT. The rearrangement uses TRBV9 and TRBJ1-3; D not certain. Germline CDR1 is SGDLS and CDR2 is YYNGEE. This CDR3 contains 14 residues. Trimming stripped 0 bases from V and 0 bases from J, with 4 bases between.

This clone has only one observation. The chain recombines TRBV5-6 with TRBJ1-1, with TRBD1 as a possible D gene (6 bases). The ends were cut back, 3 bases at V and 6 bases at J, with 9 bases in the middle. In germline, CDR1 is SGHDT, CDR2 YYEEEE. CDR3 length: 12 amino acids. For the CDR3, the DNA is TGTGCCAGCAGCTACAACAGGGCTGAAGCTTTCTTT. Protein product: CASSYNRAEAFF.

This chain joins TRBV5-8 and TRBJ2-7; weak D call: TRBD1 (6 bases). V was pared by 0 bases and J by 12 bases, with 13 bases between. Germline assignment: CDR1 SGHTS and CDR2 YDEGEE. This CDR3 contains 12 residues. In DNA, the CDR3 is TGTGCCAGCAGCTTGGGCCCACAGGGTCCGTACTTC. Its translation: CASSLGPQGPYF. The full variable domain, with the rest looked up from reference TRBV5-8 and TRBJ2-7, is EAGVTQSPTHLIKTRGQQATLRCSPISGHTSVYWYQQALGLGLQFLLWYDEGEERNRGNFPPRFSGRQFPNYSSELNVNALELEDSALYLCASSLGPQGPYFGPGTRLTVT.

The CDR3 here is CASRPRGAYEQYF. CDR3 coding DNA: TGTGCCAGCAGACCCCGGGGGGCCTACGAGCAGTACTTC. The gene calls are TRBV5-4 and TRBJ2-7; 7 bases are shared with TRBD2. Germline loops: CDR1 SGHNT, CDR2 YYREEE (reference sequence). V lost 5 bases, J lost 2 bases, and 4 bases stayed unmatched. This CDR3 spans 13 amino acids.

A few counts support this clone. The same CDR3 can be traced to other DNA sequences in this sample. V is TRBV2 and J is TRBJ2-7, with a weak D call TRBD1 (6 bases). Germline CDR1 reads SNHLY; CDR2 reads FYNNEI. The CDR3 extends over 12 amino acids. With 6 bases removed from V and 3 bases from J, the gap between germline ends came to 9 bases. The CDR3 reads CASRVDSYEQYF. CDR3 DNA sequence: TGTGCCAGCAGAGTGGACAGCTACGAGCAGTACTTC.

The genes are TRBV19 and TRBJ1-3, with 10 bases fitting TRBD1. V lost 5 bases, J lost 0 bases, and 7 bases stayed unmatched. Germline V lookup: CDR1 LNHDA, CDR2 SQIVND (reference sequence). CDR3 size: 17 residues. CDR3 amino acids: CASSLGQGPYSGNTIYF. In nucleotides, the CDR3 is TGTGCCAGTAGTTTGGGACAGGGGCCTTACTCTGGAAACACCATATATTTT. The full variable domain, rest sourced from reference TRBV19 and TRBJ1-3, is DGGITQSPKYLFRKEGQNVTLSCEQNLNHDAMYWYRQDPGQGLRLIYYSQIVNDFQKGDIAEGYSVSREKKESFPLTVTSAQKNPTAFYLCASSLGQGPYSGNTIYFGEGSWLTVV.

The rearrangement joins TRBV5-1 to TRBJ1-6, with 7 bases identical to TRBD1. Germline values: CDR1 SGHRS, CDR2 YFSETQ. This CDR3 has 14 amino acids. Trimming at V came to 5 bases and at J to 8 bases, leaving 7 bases not matched to a gene. This CDR3 reads CASRFGQEDSPLHF. For the CDR3, the DNA is TGCGCCAGCAGATTTGGACAGGAGGATTCACCCCTCCACTTT.

V usage is TRBV9 and J usage is TRBJ2-7, with D possibly being TRBD2 (7 bases). Between the trimmed V and J ends, which lost 7 bases and 3 bases, there was a span of 14 bases. The length of the CDR3 is 13 residues. Germline V gene data show CDR1 as SGDLS and CDR2 as YYNGEE. In DNA form, the CDR3 reads TGTGCCAGCGGGCGGGGGCCTAACTACGAGCAGTACTTC. This sequence encodes CASGRGPNYEQYF.

This clone appeared a single time. This sequence joins TRBV11-3 and TRBJ2-5; tentatively, D is TRBD2 (6 bases). This CDR3 comprises 15 residues. Per germline, CDR1 SGHNT and CDR2 YENEEA. Trimming took 2 bases from V and 5 from J, leaving 15 bases between them. As DNA, the CDR3 is TGTGCCAGCAGCTTATTCGGGGGAAACGAGGAGACCCAGTACTTC. It specifies CASSLFGGNEETQYF. Full variable domain (missing parts from reference TRBV11-3 and TRBJ2-5): EAGVVQSPRYKIIEKKQPVAFWCNPISGHNTLYWYLQNLGQGPELLIRYENEEAVDDSQLPKDRFSAERLKGVDSTLKIQPAELGDSAVYLCASSLFGGNEETQYFGPGTRLLVL.

This clone showed up just a few times. V usage is TRBV6-6 and J usage is TRBJ1-2, with TRBD1 matching over 9 bases. V lost 2 bases to trimming and J lost 5 bases; unmatched junction nucleotides: 9. This CDR3 spans 16 amino acids. Germline V gene lookup returns CDR1 MNHNY and CDR2 SVGAGI (reference sequence). The chain's CDR3 is CASSYIQGAKGYGYTF. The CDR3 DNA follows: TGTGCCAGCAGTTACATACAGGGGGCAAAAGGTTATGGCTACACCTTC.

The V call is TRBV4-3, the J call TRBJ2-7; possibly TRBD1 for D (6 bases). Germline CDR1 is LGHNA and CDR2 is YSLEER. The V end was cut by 0 bases, the J end by 0 bases, with 9 bases between. This CDR3 is built from 15 residues. This CDR3 reads CASSQEWTASYEQYF. DNA for the CDR3: TGCGCCAGCAGCCAAGAATGGACAGCCTCCTACGAGCAGTACTTC.

The chain employs TRBV29-1 and TRBJ1-1; perhaps TRBD1 as D (5 bases). The germline V gene has CDR1 SQVTM and CDR2 ANQGSEA. The CDR3 covers 13 residues. Trimming cost V 3 bases and J 5 bases, with 13 bases left between them. The CDR3 protein is CSVESGVGTEAFF. The CDR3 nucleotides read TGCAGCGTTGAGTCGGGGGTGGGTACTGAAGCTTTCTTT.